A single sample gave rise to the 19 T cell receptor beta chains below, sequenced in a study of blood T cell repertoires in COVID-19. This table comes from immunoSEQ multiplex PCR, and its TCRdb copy is limited to in-frame clones, with some not included. This table holds hundreds of thousands of clones, around 90% found once. The material sequenced was peripheral blood. The source is a man aged 55-75 years with COVID-19, enrolled during active disease.

V usage is TRBV2 and J usage is TRBJ2-5, with TRBD1 identical over 7 bases. V gave up 6 bases and J gave up 5 bases; unmatched junction bases: 21. This CDR3 has 18 amino acids. Germline V gives CDR1 SNHLY, CDR2 FYNNEI. CDR3: CASRGQDQYRNGFETQYF. The CDR3 coding sequence is TGTGCCAGCAGAGGACAGGATCAATATCGGAATGGGTTTGAGACCCAGTACTTC.

This chain links TRBV19 with TRBJ2-3, with D maybe TRBD2 (6 bases). The CDR3 spans 16 residues. Germline loops: CDR1 LNHDA, CDR2 SQIVND (reference sequence). V was trimmed by 0 bases and J by 2 bases, leaving 12 bases between them. The CDR3 here is CASSIDLGGSTDTQYF. The DNA of the CDR3 is TGTGCCAGTAGTATAGATCTGGGGGGTTCCACAGATACGCAGTATTTT.

This clone was seen once. The rearrangement links TRBV30 to TRBJ1-1; TRBD1 agrees at 10 bases. This CDR3 spans 11 amino acids. The ends lost 4 bases at V and 9 bases at J; junction bases unmatched: 2. Germline V CDR1 and CDR2: GTSNPN, SVGIG (reference sequence). As DNA, the CDR3 is TGTGCCTGGAAAGACAGGGGGCAAGCTTTCTTT. This gives the protein CAWKDRGQAFF.

The chain recombines TRBV9 with TRBJ2-7; 12 bases map to TRBD2. There are 15 residues in the CDR3. In germline, CDR1 is SGDLS, CDR2 YYNGEE. V was clipped by 0 bases and J by 5 bases; unmatched bases: 3. The CDR3 loop is CASSVGASGRDEQYF. The CDR3 DNA follows: TGTGCCAGCAGCGTAGGGGCTAGCGGGAGGGACGAGCAGTACTTC.

This chain uses TRBV6-2 or TRBV6-3 with TRBJ2-6; 8 nucleotides line up with TRBD1. V lost 5 bases and J lost 1; bases outside the gene matches: 10. The CDR3 contains 18 residues. Germline V gives CDR1 MNHEY, CDR2 SVGEGT. The CDR3 is CASSSRTGFSSGANVLTF. CDR3 bases: TGTGCCAGCAGTAGCCGGACAGGGTTTTCATCTGGGGCCAACGTCCTGACTTTC.

V usage is TRBV5-6 and J usage is TRBJ2-3; D ambiguous. The CDR3 covers 11 residues. V was clipped by 1 base and J by 6 bases, with 3 bases between them. From germline, CDR1 is SGHDT and CDR2 YYEEEE. CDR3 bases: TGTGCCAGCAGCTTGCGGGATACGCAGTATTTT. Amino acids: CASSLRDTQYF.

Only one count was recorded for this clone. The V call is TRBV7-9, the J call TRBJ2-7, with D maybe TRBD1 (5 bases). Between the trimmed V and J ends, which lost 1 base and 6 bases, there was a span of 7 bases. The CDR3 has 12 amino acids. Looked up from germline, CDR1 is SEHNR and CDR2 is FQNEAQ (reference sequence). CDR3 nucleotide sequence: TGTGCCAGCAGCTTAGGGGGCCTCGAGCAGTACTTC. This translates into CASSLGGLEQYF. The full variable domain, in which reference TRBV7-9 and TRBJ2-7 provide the parts outside the CDR3, is DTGVSQNPRHKITKRGQNVTFRCDPISEHNRLYWYRQTLGQGPEFLTYFQNEAQLEKSRLLSDRFSAERPKGSFSTLEIQRTEQGDSAMYLCASSLGGLEQYFGPGTRLTVT.

The genes are TRBV25-1 and TRBJ1-5; 8 positions agree with TRBD1. The CDR3 has 17 residues. The V and J ends lost 3 bases and 3 bases, in that order; junction bases with no gene match: 10. Germline CDR1 reads MGHDK; CDR2 reads SYGVNS. CDR3 sequence reads: CASSETPLDRVNQPQHF. CDR3 bases: TGTGCCAGCAGTGAGACACCTCTGGACAGGGTCAATCAGCCCCAGCATTTT.

CDR3 sequence reads: CASSYSIVRGAYNSPLHF. Written as DNA, the CDR3 is TGTGCCAGCAGTTACTCGATCGTCAGGGGAGCCTATAATTCACCCCTCCACTTT. The rearrangement joins TRBV6-2 or TRBV6-3 to TRBJ1-6; D may be TRBD1 (6 bases). This CDR3 is 18 amino acids long. Germline values: CDR1 MNHEY, CDR2 SVGEGT. Trimming left V 0 bases short and J 2 bases short, with 14 bases between.

J is TRBJ2-1 and V is TRBV6-1, with D possibly TRBD1 on 6 matching bases. Looked up from germline, CDR1 is MNHNS and CDR2 is SASEGT. The CDR3 spans 15 residues. V was cut by 2 bases and J by 2 bases, with 10 bases left in between. CDR3 sequence: CASSETGTPYNEQFF. CDR3 nucleotide sequence: TGTGCCAGCAGTGAAACAGGGACCCCCTACAATGAGCAGTTCTTC.

The table lists this clone with a count of one. The chain links TRBV7-2 to TRBJ1-1; 7 bases map to TRBD1. From germline, CDR1 is SGHTA and CDR2 FQGNSA. The CDR3 totals 14 residues. The trim removed 5 bases at V and 4 bases at J, leaving 7 bases unmatched. The chain's CDR3 is CASSTDRLSTEAFF. DNA of the CDR3: TGTGCCAGCAGCACGGACAGGTTGAGCACTGAAGCTTTCTTT.

This clone was observed once. The rearrangement uses TRBV16 and TRBJ2-4, with 10 bases lining up with TRBD1. The CDR3 extends over 17 amino acids. V shed 3 bases and J 1 base; nucleotides not matched to a gene: 6. CDR1 is KGHSY, CDR2 FQNENV, per germline. The CDR3 sequence: CASSQLTGGLAKNIQYF. CDR3 DNA: TGTGCCAGCAGCCAGCTGACAGGGGGCTTGGCCAAAAACATTCAGTACTTC.

The chain combines TRBV6-6 with TRBJ1-6; tentative D call: TRBD1 (6 bases). The CDR3 has 14 amino acids. V lost 10 bases and J lost 3, with 13 bases in between. CDR1 MNHNY and CDR2 SVGAGI come from the germline V gene (reference sequence). The CDR3 sequence is CATTQQGYNSPLHF. CDR3 sequence (DNA): TGTGCCACCACCCAACAGGGCTATAATTCACCCCTCCACTTT.

This clone is a singleton in its sample. The chain couples TRBV18 to TRBJ2-1; D unresolved. V was cut by 2 bases and J by 7 bases, with 12 bases left in between. CDR1 is KGHSH, CDR2 LQKENI, per germline. The CDR3 spans 14 residues. In DNA, the CDR3 is TGTGCCAGCTCACCAGTTACGTCGGGTAATGAGCAGTTCTTC. Encoded protein: CASSPVTSGNEQFF.

The V call is TRBV11-2, the J call TRBJ1-1; D gene unclear. Germline CDR1 reads SGHAT; CDR2 reads FQNNGV. The CDR3 loop spans 14 amino acids. Trimming removed 2 bases at V and 1 base at J, with 8 bases between. The CDR3 coding sequence is TGTGCCAGCAGCTTAACAGATAGGAACACTGAAGCTTTCTTT. Encoded protein: CASSLTDRNTEAFF.

The rearrangement links TRBV5-6 to TRBJ2-1; 10 bases agree with TRBD2. Germline V gives CDR1 SGHDT, CDR2 YYEEEE. There are 15 residues in the CDR3. V gave up 4 bases and J gave up 7 bases; unmatched junction bases: 8. Here the CDR3 DNA reads TGTGCCAGCAGCACTCTAGCGGGGGTTTTGAATGAGCAGTTCTTC. Translation: CASSTLAGVLNEQFF.

The chain carries TRBV7-9 and TRBJ1-2; weak D call: TRBD1 (5 bases). The CDR3 length is 13 residues. Deletions cut 1 base from V and 4 bases from J, with 7 bases between. Germline V CDR1 and CDR2: SEHNR, FQNEAQ (reference sequence). This CDR3 reads CASSLDRTYGYTF. Written as DNA, the CDR3 is TGTGCCAGCAGCTTAGACAGGACCTATGGCTACACCTTC.

The chain has TRBV6-2 or TRBV6-3 and TRBJ2-1, with 7 nucleotides matching TRBD1. Germline V lookup: CDR1 MNHEY, CDR2 SVGEGT. J was trimmed by 8 bases and V by 2 bases; bases with no gene match: 12. CDR3 length equals 16 residues. The CDR3 DNA is TGTGCCAGCAGTTACCGACCGACAGGGATGGGCTATGAGCAGTTCTTC. This sequence encodes CASSYRPTGMGYEQFF.

This chain connects TRBV18 to TRBJ1-4; weak D call: TRBD1 (6 bases). Germline CDR1 and CDR2: KGHSH and LQKENI. The length of the CDR3 is 14 residues. With 3 bases removed from V and 8 bases from J, the gap between germline ends came to 13 bases. This chain's CDR3 is CASSPTETGEKLFF. For the CDR3, the DNA is TGTGCCAGCTCACCGACAGAGACAGGCGAAAAACTGTTTTTT.